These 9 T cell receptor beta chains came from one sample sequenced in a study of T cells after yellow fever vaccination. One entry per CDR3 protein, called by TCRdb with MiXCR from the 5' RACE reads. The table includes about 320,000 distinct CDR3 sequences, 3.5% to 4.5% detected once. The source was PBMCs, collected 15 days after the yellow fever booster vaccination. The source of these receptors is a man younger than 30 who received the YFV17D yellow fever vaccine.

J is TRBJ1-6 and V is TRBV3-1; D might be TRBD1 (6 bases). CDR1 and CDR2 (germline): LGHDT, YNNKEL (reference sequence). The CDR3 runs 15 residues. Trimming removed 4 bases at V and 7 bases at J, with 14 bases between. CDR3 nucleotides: TGTGCCAGCAGCCCCACAGGGTCGGGCAATTCACCCCTCCACTTT. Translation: CASSPTGSGNSPLHF. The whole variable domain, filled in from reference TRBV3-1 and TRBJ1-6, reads DTAVSQTPKYLVTQMGNDKSIKCEQNLGHDTMYWYKQDSKKFLKIMFSYNNKELIINETVPNRFSPKSPDKAHLNLHINSLELGDSAVYFCASSPTGSGNSPLHFGNGTRLTVT.

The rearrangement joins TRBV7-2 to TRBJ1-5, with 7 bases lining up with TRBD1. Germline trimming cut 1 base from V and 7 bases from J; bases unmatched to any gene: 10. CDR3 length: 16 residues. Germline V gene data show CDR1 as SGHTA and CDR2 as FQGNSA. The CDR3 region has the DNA TGTGCCAGCAGCTTAGTTGGAGGGGGCTTAAGCCAGCCCCAGCATTTT. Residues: CASSLVGGGLSQPQHF.

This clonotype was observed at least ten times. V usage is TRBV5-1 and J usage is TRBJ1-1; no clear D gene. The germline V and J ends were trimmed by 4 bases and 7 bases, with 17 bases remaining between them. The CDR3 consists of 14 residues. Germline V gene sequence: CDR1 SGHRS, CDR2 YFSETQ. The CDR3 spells CASSPNGEPVEAFF. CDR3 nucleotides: TGCGCCAGCAGCCCAAACGGCGAGCCCGTTGAAGCTTTCTTT.

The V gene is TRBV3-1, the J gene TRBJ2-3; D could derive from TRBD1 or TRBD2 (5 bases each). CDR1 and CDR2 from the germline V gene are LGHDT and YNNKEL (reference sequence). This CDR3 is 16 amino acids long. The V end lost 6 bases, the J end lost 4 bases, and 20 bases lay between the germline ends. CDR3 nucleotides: TGTGCCAGCAGATCGCCGGGGCCGCAAACCCCAGATACGCAGTATTTT. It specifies CASRSPGPQTPDTQYF.

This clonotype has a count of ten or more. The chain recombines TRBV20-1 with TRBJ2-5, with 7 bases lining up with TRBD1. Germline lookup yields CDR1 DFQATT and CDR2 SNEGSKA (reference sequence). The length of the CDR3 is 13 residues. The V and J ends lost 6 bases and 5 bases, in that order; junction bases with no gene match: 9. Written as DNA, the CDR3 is TGCAGTGCAATAAACAGGGGCGGCGAGACCCAGTACTTC. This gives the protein CSAINRGGETQYF.

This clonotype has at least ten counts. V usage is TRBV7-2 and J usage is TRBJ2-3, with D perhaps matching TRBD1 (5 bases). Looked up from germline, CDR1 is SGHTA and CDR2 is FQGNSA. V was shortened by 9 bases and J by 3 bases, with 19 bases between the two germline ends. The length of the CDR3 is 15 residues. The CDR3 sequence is CASCLTVVGTDTQYF. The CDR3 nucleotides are TGTGCCAGTTGCTTGACAGTTGTGGGGACAGATACGCAGTATTTT.

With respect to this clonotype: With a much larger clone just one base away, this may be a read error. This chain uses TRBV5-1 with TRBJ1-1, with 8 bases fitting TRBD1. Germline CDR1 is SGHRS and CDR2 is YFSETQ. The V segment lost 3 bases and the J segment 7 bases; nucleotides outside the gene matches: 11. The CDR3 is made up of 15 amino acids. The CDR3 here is CASSWRQGASGEAFF. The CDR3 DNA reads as TGCGCCAGCAGCTGGAGGCAGGGGGCGAGCGGTGAAGCTTTCTTT.

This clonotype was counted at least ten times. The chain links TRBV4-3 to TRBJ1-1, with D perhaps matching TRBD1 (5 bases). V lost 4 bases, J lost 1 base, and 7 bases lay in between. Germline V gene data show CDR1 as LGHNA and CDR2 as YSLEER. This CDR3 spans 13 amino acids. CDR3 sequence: CASSRDGNTEAFF. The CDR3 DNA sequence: TGCGCCAGCAGCCGGGACGGGAACACTGAAGCTTTCTTT.

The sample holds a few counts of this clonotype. CDR3 in amino acids: CAVRPQGRHQPQHF. The CDR3 coding sequence is TGTGCCGTCAGACCACAGGGGAGGCATCAGCCCCAGCATTTT. V gene TRBV6-2 or TRBV6-3 combines with J gene TRBJ1-5; 7 bases are shared with TRBD1. The V segment lost 11 bases and the J segment 5 bases; nucleotides outside the gene matches: 12. The germline V gene encodes CDR1 MNHEY and CDR2 SVGEGT. The CDR3 contains 14 residues.